These 21 T cell receptor beta chains were sequenced from one sample in a study of PD-1 blockade in classical Hodgkin lymphoma (TCRdb year 2020). The library was produced with the immunoSEQ multiplex PCR assay. Entries here come from immuneACCESS through TCRdb and include only in-frame sequences with V and J called. Some clones fail to appear in such tables; in the studies checked, an unresolved V gene covers under half of the shortfall, and the cause of the remainder is unknown. The sample data list more than 35,000 clones, and around 80% of these were observed just once. The ten top clones hold roughly 15% of the sample. The sample's time point label, decoded: cycle 2 day 1 (C2D1) of nivolumab. All trial patients had relapsed after autologous stem cell transplantation, with cohorts A, B and C differing in prior brentuximab vedotin exposure. The material sequenced was peripheral blood mononuclear cells (PBMCs), taken before the second cycle of nivolumab. These receptors were taken from a human donor with classical Hodgkin lymphoma.

The chain has TRBV19 and TRBJ2-1; possible D gene TRBD2, 6 bases. Germline lookup yields CDR1 LNHDA and CDR2 SQIVND (reference sequence). The V gene lost 8 bases and the J gene lost 4 bases, with 12 bases spanning the gap. The CDR3 covers 13 residues. The CDR3 DNA reads as TGTGCCAGTTCCTGGACTAAATACAATGAGCAGTTCTTC. Encoded protein: CASSWTKYNEQFF.

The chain is built from TRBV5-1 and TRBJ2-3; TRBD2 matches at 7 bases. Germline lookup yields CDR1 SGHRS and CDR2 YFSETQ. The CDR3 is made up of 17 amino acids. The V gene end was trimmed by 0 bases and the J gene end by 0 bases; junction bases not matched to a gene: 7. The CDR3: CASSLGYSGESTDTQYF. The DNA of the CDR3 is TGCGCCAGCAGCTTGGGTTACAGCGGGGAAAGCACAGATACGCAGTATTTT.

This chain connects TRBV5-4 to TRBJ2-5; TRBD2 is a possible D gene (5 bases). Germline-derived CDR1 and CDR2 are SGHNT and YYREEE (reference sequence). The ends were cut back, 7 bases at V and 1 base at J, with 11 bases in the middle. This CDR3 comprises 13 residues. The CDR3 is CASGPAGQETQYF. In nucleotides, the CDR3 is TGTGCCAGCGGCCCCGCGGGCCAAGAGACCCAGTACTTC.

The chain is built from TRBV7-9 and TRBJ2-7, with TRBD2 identical over 16 bases. This CDR3 has 17 residues. Germline V gene lookup returns CDR1 SEHNR and CDR2 FQNEAQ (reference sequence). V lost 5 bases and J lost 2; bases outside the gene matches: 6. CDR3 protein: CASSPGLAGGDTYEQYF. The CDR3 DNA sequence: TGTGCCAGCAGCCCGGGACTAGCGGGGGGGGATACCTACGAGCAGTACTTC. The full variable domain, rest sourced from reference TRBV7-9 and TRBJ2-7, is DTGVSQNPRHKITKRGQNVTFRCDPISEHNRLYWYRQTLGQGPEFLTYFQNEAQLEKSRLLSDRFSAERPKGSFSTLEIQRTEQGDSAMYLCASSPGLAGGDTYEQYFGPGTRLTVT.

V is TRBV19 and J is TRBJ2-3; D call uncertain. Germline V gene lookup returns CDR1 LNHDA and CDR2 SQIVND (reference sequence). This CDR3 has 13 amino acids. V was trimmed by 1 base and J by 1 base, leaving 3 bases between them. CDR3 sequence reads: CASSIGGTDTQYF. The DNA of the CDR3 is TGTGCCAGTAGTATAGGCGGCACAGATACGCAGTATTTT.

The chain joins TRBV27 to TRBJ2-7, with TRBD1 identical over 10 bases. This CDR3 has 15 residues. J gave up 3 bases and V 3 bases, and 5 bases lay outside the gene matches. CDR1 and CDR2 (germline): MNHEY, SMNVEV (reference sequence). The CDR3 is CASSFVGTGVYEQYF. The CDR3 nucleotides read TGTGCCAGCAGTTTTGTTGGGACAGGGGTCTACGAGCAGTACTTC.

This rearrangement joins TRBV5-1 to TRBJ1-2; TRBD1 aligns across 8 bases. The V and J ends lost 1 base and 4 bases, in that order; junction bases with no gene match: 3. CDR3 size: 14 residues. From germline, CDR1 is SGHRS and CDR2 YFSETQ. CDR3 residues: CASSLPGGLYGYTF. Written as DNA, the CDR3 is TGCGCCAGCAGCTTGCCAGGGGGCCTCTATGGCTACACCTTC.

The rearrangement joins TRBV19 to TRBJ1-4; 8 bases match TRBD1. CDR3 size: 17 residues. Losses at the gene ends were 5 bases for V and 2 bases for J; bases not matched to a gene: 10. The germline gives CDR1 LNHDA, CDR2 SQIVND (reference sequence). CDR3 in amino acids: CASSPRETGGTNEKLFF. DNA for the CDR3: TGTGCCAGTAGTCCCAGGGAAACAGGGGGGACTAATGAAAAACTGTTTTTT. Full variable domain (rest looked up from reference TRBV19 and TRBJ1-4): DGGITQSPKYLFRKEGQNVTLSCEQNLNHDAMYWYRQDPGQGLRLIYYSQIVNDFQKGDIAEGYSVSREKKESFPLTVTSAQKNPTAFYLCASSPRETGGTNEKLFFGSGTQLSVL.

V is TRBV2 and J is TRBJ1-1; no reliable D call. V shed 8 bases and J shed 6 bases, with 22 bases lying between them. Looked up from germline, CDR1 is SNHLY and CDR2 is FYNNEI. The CDR3 sequence is 15 residues long. CDR3 region: CASSKGEPLEAEAFF. The CDR3 DNA is TGTGCCAGCTCCAAGGGAGAGCCCCTGGAAGCTGAAGCTTTCTTT.

This clone was counted between two and nine times. This chain uses TRBV19 with TRBJ1-2, with D perhaps TRBD1 (6 bases). Trimming took 2 bases from V and 3 from J, leaving 13 bases between them. This CDR3 contains 15 residues. Germline V lookup: CDR1 LNHDA, CDR2 SQIVND (reference sequence). CDR3 DNA: TGTGCCAGTAGTATATACCAGGGGACCCACTATGGCTACACCTTC. It codes for CASSIYQGTHYGYTF.

The J gene is TRBJ1-5, the V gene TRBV23-1; 8 bases map to TRBD1. TRBV23-1 is an open reading frame, and its role is uncertain. Trimming at V came to 10 bases and at J to 4 bases, leaving 6 bases not matched to a gene. The CDR3 loop spans 13 amino acids. The CDR3 nucleotides read TGCGCCACCCCCGACAGGGGTAATCAGCCCCAGCATTTT. It translates to CATPDRGNQPQHF.

This clone was recorded a few times. The gene calls are TRBV5-6 and TRBJ1-4, with 9 nucleotides matching TRBD1. The CDR3 sequence is 15 residues long. V gave up 3 bases and J gave up 5 bases; unmatched junction bases: 5. The germline CDR1 and CDR2 sequences are SGHDT and YYEEEE. The CDR3 reads CASSSGGTGNEKLFF. The CDR3 nucleotides are TGTGCCAGCAGCTCTGGTGGGACAGGGAATGAAAAACTGTTTTTT.

This clone was detected only once. This chain connects TRBV5-6 to TRBJ2-6; a weak D match, TRBD2 (7 bases). With 4 bases removed from V and 4 bases from J, the gap between germline ends came to 18 bases. In germline, CDR1 is SGHDT, CDR2 YYEEEE. This CDR3 contains 17 residues. The DNA of the CDR3 is TGTGCCAGCAGCAGCCCGGGACGGGGGGCAGGGGCCAACGTCCTGACTTTC. Its translation is CASSSPGRGAGANVLTF.

The chain couples TRBV5-6 to TRBJ1-2; tentative D call: TRBD1 (5 bases). V lost 4 bases and J lost 4, with 8 bases in between. Germline lookup yields CDR1 SGHDT and CDR2 YYEEEE. The CDR3 sequence is 12 residues long. The DNA of the CDR3 is TGTGCCAGCAGCGTGACAGTCTATGGCTACACCTTC. It translates to CASSVTVYGYTF.

The V gene is TRBV5-1, the J gene TRBJ2-3, with a weak D call TRBD1 (6 bases). The V and J ends lost 4 bases and 5 bases respectively, with 14 bases between them. Per germline, CDR1 SGHRS and CDR2 YFSETQ. This CDR3 comprises 14 residues. CDR3 nucleotides: TGCGCCAGCAGCACCACAGGGATTGAAGATACGCAGTATTTT. Its translation: CASSTTGIEDTQYF. The full variable domain, in which reference TRBV5-1 and TRBJ2-3 provide the parts outside the CDR3, is KAGVTQTPRYLIKTRGQQVTLSCSPISGHRSVSWYQQTPGQGLQFLFEYFSETQRNKGNFPGRFSGRQFSNSRSEMNVSTLELGDSALYLCASSTTGIEDTQYFGPGTRLTVL.

The V call is TRBV7-2, the J call TRBJ2-1; no firm D call. The V end lost 5 bases, the J end lost 10 bases, and 15 bases lay between the germline ends. The CDR3 covers 13 residues. Germline V gives CDR1 SGHTA, CDR2 FQGNSA. In nucleotides, the CDR3 is TGTGCCAGCAGCCCACCGACGCCGGGCGAGCAGTTCTTC. This translates into CASSPPTPGEQFF.

V is TRBV7-2 and J is TRBJ1-1; D is possibly TRBD1 (6 bases). V lost 5 bases, J lost 6 bases, and 22 bases lay in between. In germline, CDR1 is SGHTA, CDR2 FQGNSA. This CDR3 spans 16 amino acids. In DNA, the CDR3 is TGTGCCAGCAGCATAGGTGGTTTGGGGGCGGGGGCTGAAGCTTTCTTT. As protein: CASSIGGLGAGAEAFF.

The chain couples TRBV5-1 to TRBJ2-7; 12 positions match TRBD2. CDR3 length: 17 amino acids. With 0 bases clipped from V and 2 bases from J, the junction kept 6 bases outside the gene matches. Germline CDR1 is SGHRS and CDR2 is YFSETQ. The CDR3 DNA reads as TGCGCCAGCAGCTTGGTCCTAGCGGGGGGGTCCCCCTACGAGCAGTACTTC. It specifies CASSLVLAGGSPYEQYF.

The count of this clone is one. J is TRBJ2-3 and V is TRBV7-2; 12 nucleotides align to TRBD2. The CDR3 loop spans 15 amino acids. With V trimmed by 5 bases and J by 3 bases, 3 bases remained unmatched. CDR1 is SGHTA and CDR2 is FQGNSA in the germline V gene. The DNA of the CDR3 is TGTGCCAGCAGCCGCGGACTAGCGGGGACAGATACGCAGTATTTT. Its translation: CASSRGLAGTDTQYF.

The chain has TRBV5-1 and TRBJ1-1; D perhaps matches TRBD1 (5 bases). The CDR3 is 13 residues long. V lost 0 bases and J lost 6, with 9 bases in between. The germline V gene has CDR1 SGHRS and CDR2 YFSETQ. The CDR3 sequence: CASSLDGGSEAFF. CDR3 DNA sequence: TGCGCCAGCAGCTTGGACGGGGGGTCTGAAGCTTTCTTT.

This clone was detected once. The genes are TRBV19 and TRBJ2-1, with 12 bases fitting TRBD2. The germline CDR1 and CDR2 sequences are LNHDA and SQIVND (reference sequence). Trimming took 5 bases from V and 2 from J; bases not matched to a gene: 1. The CDR3 is 15 amino acids. The CDR3 region has the DNA TGTGCCAGTAGTCCTAGCGGGGGGGCCTACAATGAGCAGTTCTTC. As protein: CASSPSGGAYNEQFF.